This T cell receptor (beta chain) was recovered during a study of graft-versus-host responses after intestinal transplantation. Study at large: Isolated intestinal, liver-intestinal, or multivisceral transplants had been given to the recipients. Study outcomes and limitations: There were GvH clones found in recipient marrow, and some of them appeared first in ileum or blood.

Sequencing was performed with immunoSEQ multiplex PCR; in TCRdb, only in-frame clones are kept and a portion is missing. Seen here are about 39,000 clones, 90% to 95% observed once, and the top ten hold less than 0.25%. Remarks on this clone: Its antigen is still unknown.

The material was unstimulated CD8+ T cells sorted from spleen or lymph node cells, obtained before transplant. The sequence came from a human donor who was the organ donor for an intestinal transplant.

CDR3 DNA: TGTGCCAGCAGCGAACTAGCGGGGGGGGCTTCGGGTGAGCAGTTCTTC. It translates to CASSELAGGASGEQFF. The chain combines TRBV9 with TRBJ2-1; 13 positions match TRBD2. The CDR3 sequence is 16 residues long. V gave up 3 bases and J gave up 9 bases; unmatched junction bases: 9. Germline values: CDR1 SGDLS, CDR2 YYNGEE.